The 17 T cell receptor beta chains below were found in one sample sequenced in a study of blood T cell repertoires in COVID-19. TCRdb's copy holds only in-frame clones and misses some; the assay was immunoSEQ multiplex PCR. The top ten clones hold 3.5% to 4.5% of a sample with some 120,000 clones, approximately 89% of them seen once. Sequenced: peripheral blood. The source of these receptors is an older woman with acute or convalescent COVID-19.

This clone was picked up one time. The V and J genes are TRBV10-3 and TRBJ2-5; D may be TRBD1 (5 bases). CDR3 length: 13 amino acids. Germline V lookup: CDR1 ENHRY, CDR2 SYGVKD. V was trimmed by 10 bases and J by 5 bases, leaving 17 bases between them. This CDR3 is CATRNQGEETQYF. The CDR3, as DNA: TGTGCCACCAGGAACCAGGGCGAGGAGACCCAGTACTTC.

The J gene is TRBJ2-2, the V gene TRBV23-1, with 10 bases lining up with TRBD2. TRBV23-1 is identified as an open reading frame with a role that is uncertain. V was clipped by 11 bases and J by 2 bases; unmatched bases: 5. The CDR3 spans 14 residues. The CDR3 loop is CACLAGVNTGELFF. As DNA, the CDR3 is TGCGCCTGTCTAGCGGGAGTCAACACCGGGGAGCTGTTTTTT.

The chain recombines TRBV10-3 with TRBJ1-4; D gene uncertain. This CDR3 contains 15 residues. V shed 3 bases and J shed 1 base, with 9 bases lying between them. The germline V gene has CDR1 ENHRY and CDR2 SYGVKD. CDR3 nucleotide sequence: TGTGCCATCAGTGAACGCGGGGAAACTAATGAAAAACTGTTTTTT. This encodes CAISERGETNEKLFF.

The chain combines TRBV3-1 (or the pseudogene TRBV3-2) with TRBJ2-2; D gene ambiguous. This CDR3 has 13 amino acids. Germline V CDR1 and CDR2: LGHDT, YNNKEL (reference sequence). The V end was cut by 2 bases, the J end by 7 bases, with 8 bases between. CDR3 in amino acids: CASSQSVVGELFF. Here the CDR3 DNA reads TGTGCCAGCAGCCAATCCGTTGTCGGGGAGCTGTTTTTT.

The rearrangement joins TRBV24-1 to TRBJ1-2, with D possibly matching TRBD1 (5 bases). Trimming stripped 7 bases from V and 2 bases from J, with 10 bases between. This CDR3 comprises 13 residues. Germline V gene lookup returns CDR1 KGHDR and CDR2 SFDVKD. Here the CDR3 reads CATSPGGNYGYTF. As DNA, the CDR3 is TGTGCCACCAGCCCCGGGGGGAACTATGGCTACACCTTC.

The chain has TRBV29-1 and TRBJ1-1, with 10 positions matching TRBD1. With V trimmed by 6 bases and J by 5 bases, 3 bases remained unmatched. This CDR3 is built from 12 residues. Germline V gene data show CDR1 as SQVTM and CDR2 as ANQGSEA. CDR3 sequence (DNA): TGCAGCGTACGGACAGGGGGGACTGAAGCTTTCTTT. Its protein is CSVRTGGTEAFF.

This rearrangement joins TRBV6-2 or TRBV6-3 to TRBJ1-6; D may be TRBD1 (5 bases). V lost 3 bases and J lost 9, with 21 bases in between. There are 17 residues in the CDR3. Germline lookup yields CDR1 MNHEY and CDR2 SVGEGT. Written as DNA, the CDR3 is TGTGCCAGCAGTTATCCCCGACAGACGGCGATGGGTTCACCCCTCCACTTT. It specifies CASSYPRQTAMGSPLHF.

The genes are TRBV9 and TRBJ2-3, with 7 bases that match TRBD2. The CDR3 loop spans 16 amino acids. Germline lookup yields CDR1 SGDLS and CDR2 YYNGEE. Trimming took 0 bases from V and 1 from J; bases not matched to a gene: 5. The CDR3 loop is CASSVAGAGRTDTQYF. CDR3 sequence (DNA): TGTGCCAGCAGCGTAGCGGGAGCGGGACGCACAGATACGCAGTATTTT. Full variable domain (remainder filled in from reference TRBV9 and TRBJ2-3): DSGVTQTPKHLITATGQRVTLRCSPRSGDLSVYWYQQSLDQGLQFLIQYYNGEERAKGNILERFSAQQFPDLHSELNLSSLELGDSALYFCASSVAGAGRTDTQYFGPGTRLTVL.

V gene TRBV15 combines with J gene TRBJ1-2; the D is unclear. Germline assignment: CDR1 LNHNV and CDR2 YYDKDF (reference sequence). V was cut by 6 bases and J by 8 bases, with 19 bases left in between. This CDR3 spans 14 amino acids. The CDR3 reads CATSLNLGGGGYTF. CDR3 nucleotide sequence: TGTGCCACCAGTCTGAACTTGGGTGGCGGGGGCTACACCTTC. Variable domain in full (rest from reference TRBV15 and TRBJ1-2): DAMVIQNPRYQVTQFGKPVTLSCSQTLNHNVMYWYQQKSSQAPKLLFHYYDKDFNNEADTPDNFQSRRPNTSFCFLDIRSPGLGDTAMYLCATSLNLGGGGYTFGSGTRLTVV.

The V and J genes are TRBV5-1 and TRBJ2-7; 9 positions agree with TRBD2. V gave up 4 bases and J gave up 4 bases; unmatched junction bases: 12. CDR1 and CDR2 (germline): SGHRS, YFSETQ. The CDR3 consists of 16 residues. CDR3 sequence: CASSPQPGSGSYEQYF. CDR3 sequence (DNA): TGCGCCAGCAGCCCTCAACCTGGTAGCGGGAGTTACGAGCAGTACTTC. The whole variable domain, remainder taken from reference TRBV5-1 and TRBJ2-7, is KAGVTQTPRYLIKTRGQQVTLSCSPISGHRSVSWYQQTPGQGLQFLFEYFSETQRNKGNFPGRFSGRQFSNSRSEMNVSTLELGDSALYLCASSPQPGSGSYEQYFGPGTRLTVT.

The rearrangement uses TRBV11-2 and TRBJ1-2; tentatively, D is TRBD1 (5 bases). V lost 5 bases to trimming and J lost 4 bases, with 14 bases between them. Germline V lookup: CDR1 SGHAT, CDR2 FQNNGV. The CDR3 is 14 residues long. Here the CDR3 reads CASSPLQGPYGYTF. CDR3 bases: TGTGCCAGCAGCCCGCTTCAGGGTCCCTATGGCTACACCTTC.

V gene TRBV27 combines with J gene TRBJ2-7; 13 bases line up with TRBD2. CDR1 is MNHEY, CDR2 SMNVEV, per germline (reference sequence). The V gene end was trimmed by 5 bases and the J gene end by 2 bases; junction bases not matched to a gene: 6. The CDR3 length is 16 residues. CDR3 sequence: CASSPRGLAGTYEQYF. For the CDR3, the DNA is TGTGCCAGCAGTCCGAGGGGACTAGCGGGAACCTACGAGCAGTACTTC.

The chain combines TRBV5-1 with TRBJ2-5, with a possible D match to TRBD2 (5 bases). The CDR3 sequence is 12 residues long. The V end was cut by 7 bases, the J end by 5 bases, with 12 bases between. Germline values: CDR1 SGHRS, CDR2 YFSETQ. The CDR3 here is CASASPGETQYF. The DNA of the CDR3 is TGCGCCAGCGCCTCACCGGGGGAGACCCAGTACTTC.

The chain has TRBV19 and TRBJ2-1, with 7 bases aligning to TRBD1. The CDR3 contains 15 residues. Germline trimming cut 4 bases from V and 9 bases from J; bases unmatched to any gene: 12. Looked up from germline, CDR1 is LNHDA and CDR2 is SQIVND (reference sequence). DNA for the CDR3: TGTGCCAGTAGTAGACAGGGATTAGGTTTTGGTGAGCAGTTCTTC. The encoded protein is CASSRQGLGFGEQFF. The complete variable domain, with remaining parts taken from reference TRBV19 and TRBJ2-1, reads DGGITQSPKYLFRKEGQNVTLSCEQNLNHDAMYWYRQDPGQGLRLIYYSQIVNDFQKGDIAEGYSVSREKKESFPLTVTSAQKNPTAFYLCASSRQGLGFGEQFFGPGTRLTVL.

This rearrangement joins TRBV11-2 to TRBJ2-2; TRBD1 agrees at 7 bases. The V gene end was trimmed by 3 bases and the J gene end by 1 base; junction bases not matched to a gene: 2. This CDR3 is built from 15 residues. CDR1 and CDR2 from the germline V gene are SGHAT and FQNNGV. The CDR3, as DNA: TGTGCCAGCAGCTTTGGGGACAGGAACACCGGGGAGCTGTTTTTT. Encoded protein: CASSFGDRNTGELFF.

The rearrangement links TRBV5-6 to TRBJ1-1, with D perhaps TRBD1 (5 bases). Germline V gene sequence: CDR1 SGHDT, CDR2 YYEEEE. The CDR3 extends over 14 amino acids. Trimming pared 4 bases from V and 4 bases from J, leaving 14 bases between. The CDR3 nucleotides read TGTGCCAGCAGCCCCGTCCGGGGGACCACTGAAGCTTTCTTT. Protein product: CASSPVRGTTEAFF.

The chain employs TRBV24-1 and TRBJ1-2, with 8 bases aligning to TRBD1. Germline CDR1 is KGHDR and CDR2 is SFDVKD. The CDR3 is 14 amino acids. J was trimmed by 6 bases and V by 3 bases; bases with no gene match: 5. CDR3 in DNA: TGTGCCACCAGTGATGTCGGACAGGGTAATGGCTACACCTTC. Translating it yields CATSDVGQGNGYTF.